Here is one TCR beta chain with its context. This CDR3 has 15 residues. V lost 4 bases and J 4 bases, leaving 16 bases between the germline ends. In germline, CDR1 is SGHTA, CDR2 FQGNSA. This sample is part of a study of memory CD4+ T cells and cytomegalovirus serostatus. Single viable CD3+CD4+CD8-CD45RO+ cells were sorted as the memory CD4+ T cells. Profiled with immunoSEQ multiplex PCR; TCRdb holds only in-frame clones, not every one. The sample records over 35,000 clones, around 82% being singletons. The sample taken for sequencing was memory CD4+ T cells from blood. The chain links TRBV7-2 to TRBJ1-2; no clear D gene. This sequence originates from an adult in good health and CMV-seronegative. The CDR3 nucleotides are TGTGCCAGCAGCTCCACAAATCGGGGTATCTATGGCTACACCTTC. This encodes CASSSTNRGIYGYTF.